This paragraph reports one T cell receptor (beta chain). What it recognizes is unknown. Given a much more abundant clone one base away, this may be a read error. Since no conserved phenylalanine or tryptophan closes the CDR3, a read error is the likely cause. These data originate in a study of breast tumors, draining lymph nodes, adjacent tissues. Findings of the study overall: The lymph node origin of tumor T cells was framed as consistent with a hypothesis, not demonstrated.

Each CDR3 protein gets one entry after TCRdb re-called the multiplex PCR reads with MiXCR. The data hold about 89,000 distinct CDR3 sequences, with approximately 31% observed a single time. Samples came from axillary lymph nodes draining the breast cancer. The sequence derives from a female donor with breast cancer. Some clones in this sample may be carry-over from other donors' samples. The specimen sequenced was axillary lymph node tissue.

The CDR3 loop reads CASSYVGPPYEQYL. The CDR3 DNA sequence: TGTGCCAGCAGTTACGTAGGACCCCCCTACGAGCAGTACCTC. The chain combines TRBV6-2 or TRBV6-3 with TRBJ2-7; no clear D gene. The CDR3 covers 14 residues. Trimming left V 2 bases short and J 2 bases short, with 10 bases between. Germline V gives CDR1 MNHEY, CDR2 SVGEGT.